The sequence of this T cell receptor beta chain was determined in a study of T cell responses to AZD1222 COVID-19 vaccine. Findings and caveats of the study: Repertoires were collected only later (after the peak T cell response had occurred).

Germline CDR1 and CDR2: LNHDA and SQIVND (reference sequence). The V end lost 7 bases, the J end lost 2 bases, and 11 bases lay between the germline ends. This CDR3 is built from 14 residues. Profiled with immunoSEQ multiplex PCR; TCRdb holds only in-frame clones, not every one. Of 95,000 or so clones in the sample, around nine tenths were seen once. On this clone itself: What it binds is unknown.

This rearrangement joins TRBV19 to TRBJ2-2; D is tentatively TRBD1 or TRBD2 (5 bases each). Specimen: peripheral blood, collected on day 0 of AZD1222 vaccination. This clonotype was obtained from an adult in good health. CDR3 region: CASNQGPNTGELFF. The CDR3 nucleotides read TGTGCCAGTAATCAGGGACCCAACACCGGGGAGCTGTTTTTT. Looking up the rest from reference TRBV19 and TRBJ2-2 gives the full variable domain: DGGITQSPKYLFRKEGQNVTLSCEQNLNHDAMYWYRQDPGQGLRLIYYSQIVNDFQKGDIAEGYSVSREKKESFPLTVTSAQKNPTAFYLCASNQGPNTGELFFGEGSRLTVL.